A single sample gave rise to the 14 T cell receptor beta chains below, sequenced in a study of blood T cells in healthy people across ages. The second PCR ran 7 to 11 cycles with a sample-barcoded 5' primer and J-beta primers. TCRdb reanalysed the 5' RACE reads using MiXCR and keeps one entry per CDR3 protein. The data contain 1.5 million to 2 million distinct CDR3 sequences, about 50% of them singletons. The sequenced sample consisted of blood. These TCRs come from a woman aged 40 to 55 in good health.

The CDR3 here is CASRGGQNGVGEQFF. The CDR3 nucleotides read TGTGCCAGCCGCGGGGGGCAAAACGGGGTTGGTGAGCAGTTCTTC. V gene TRBV9 combines with J gene TRBJ2-1; 8 positions match TRBD2. Germline V gene data show CDR1 as SGDLS and CDR2 as YYNGEE. Trimming cost V 7 bases and J 9 bases; bases outside gene matches: 15. This CDR3 region has 15 residues.

This clonotype appeared a few times. The chain employs TRBV28 and TRBJ2-4, with D perhaps matching TRBD2 (6 bases). The CDR3 is 15 amino acids. Germline lookup yields CDR1 MDHEN and CDR2 SYDVKM. The ends were cut back, 5 bases at V and 1 base at J, with 12 bases in the middle. Written as DNA, the CDR3 is TGTGCCAGCAGTCCGTCGGGGAGGGCCAAAAACATTCAGTACTTC. Its protein product is CASSPSGRAKNIQYF.

This clonotype was seen a few times. The J gene is TRBJ2-3, the V gene TRBV28, with unresolved D. The CDR3 is 12 residues long. Germline values: CDR1 MDHEN, CDR2 SYDVKM. Trimming stripped 8 bases from V and 6 bases from J, with 12 bases between. CDR3 sequence: CASGILRDTQYF. The CDR3 nucleotides read TGTGCCAGCGGGATCCTTCGGGATACGCAGTATTTT. Combining the CDR3 with reference TRBV28 and TRBJ2-3 gives the whole variable domain DVKVTQSSRYLVKRTGEKVFLECVQDMDHENMFWYRQDPGLGLRLIYFSYDVKMKEKGDIPEGYSVSREKKERFSLILESASTNQTSMYLCASGILRDTQYFGPGTRLTVL.

This clonotype was seen at least ten times. The junction departs from germline at one end; a sequencing error may be responsible. V usage is TRBV7-7 and J usage is TRBJ2-1; possible D gene TRBD1, 6 bases. The CDR3 spans 15 residues. Germline V gene data show CDR1 as SSHAT and CDR2 as FNYEAQ (reference sequence). The CDR3 protein is CASSLGAGAVEEQFF. In DNA form, the CDR3 reads TGTGCTAGCAGCTTAGGAGCAGGGGCCGTCGAGGAGCAGTTCTTC.

Turning to this clonotype: Because the CDR3's place on the DNA is in doubt, the DNA is left out and the CDR3 is given as listed by TCRdb. The chain joins TRBV7-9 to TRBJ1-2. The CDR3 is 15 amino acids long, termini counted. Per the germline V gene, CDR1 is SEHNR and CDR2 is FQNEAQ (reference sequence). CDR3: CASSPALRFGDGYTF.

This chain connects TRBV24-1 to TRBJ2-7; 11 bases align to TRBD1. V was pared by 2 bases and J by 7 bases, with 9 bases of the junction left unmatched. This CDR3 has 16 amino acids. Germline loops: CDR1 KGHDR, CDR2 SFDVKD. The CDR3 is CATSDSGTGGRNEQYF. The CDR3 DNA follows: TGTGCCACCAGTGATTCGGGGACAGGGGGTAGGAATGAGCAGTACTTC.

The rearrangement uses TRBV4-2 and TRBJ2-4; a possible D gene is TRBD1 (8 bases). Between the trimmed V and J ends, which lost 6 bases and 3 bases, there was a span of 18 bases. Germline V gene sequence: CDR1 LGHNA, CDR2 YNFKEQ. The CDR3 length is 16 residues. This chain's CDR3 is CASSYRGGRSKNIQYF. CDR3 sequence (DNA): TGTGCCAGCAGTTACAGGGGGGGGCGGAGCAAAAACATTCAGTACTTC.

This clonotype has only a few counts. The J gene is TRBJ1-1, the V gene TRBV7-6; TRBD1 is a possible D gene (5 bases). The CDR3 has 15 residues. V shed 4 bases and J shed 1 base, with 13 bases lying between them. Germline CDR1 SGHVS, CDR2 FNYEAQ. Here the CDR3 DNA reads TGTGCCAGCAGCTCCCTGGGACCTACGAACACTGAAGCTTTCTTT. It translates to CASSSLGPTNTEAFF.

V gene TRBV9 combines with J gene TRBJ2-1; 7 bases are a match to TRBD1. Germline V gives CDR1 SGDLS, CDR2 YYNGEE. Trimming at V came to 0 bases and at J to 0 bases, leaving 0 bases not matched to a gene. The CDR3 consists of 15 residues. The CDR3 bases are TGTGCCAGCAGCGTAGGGGACAGCTCCTACAATGAGCAGTTCTTC. Protein: CASSVGDSSYNEQFF.

Only a few counts were recorded for this clonotype. The chain links TRBV25-1 to TRBJ2-4, with TRBD2 identical over 8 bases. Trimming took 4 bases from V and 4 from J; bases not matched to a gene: 3. The CDR3 has 14 amino acids. Germline loops: CDR1 MGHDK, CDR2 SYGVNS. CDR3 bases: TGTGCCAGCAGTGTGGCGGGGGGTAAAAACATTCAGTACTTC. Translated: CASSVAGGKNIQYF. The variable domain in full, with the rest retrieved from reference TRBV25-1 and TRBJ2-4, is EADIYQTPRYLVIGTGKKITLECSQTMGHDKMYWYQQDPGMELHLIHYSYGVNSTEKGDLSSESTVSRIRTEHFPLTLESARPSHTSQYLCASSVAGGKNIQYFGAGTRLSVL.

V is TRBV28 and J is TRBJ1-2; D is undetermined. There are 14 residues in the CDR3. From germline, CDR1 is MDHEN and CDR2 SYDVKM. Trimming cost V 5 bases and J 2 bases, with 12 bases left between them. For the CDR3, the DNA is TGTGCCAGCAGTATCGGAGTGGGCAACTATGGCTACACCTTC. Translated: CASSIGVGNYGYTF.

This clonotype appeared a few times. V is TRBV4-2 and J is TRBJ1-2; tentative D call: TRBD1 (5 bases). This CDR3 is built from 16 residues. The germline V gene encodes CDR1 LGHNA and CDR2 YNFKEQ. With 1 base removed from V and 3 bases from J, the gap between germline ends came to 15 bases. Here the CDR3 reads CASSQGGAAFYYGYTF. Here the CDR3 DNA reads TGTGCCAGCAGCCAAGGAGGGGCGGCCTTCTACTATGGCTACACCTTC.

This chain uses TRBV7-2 with TRBJ2-1; no clear D gene. This CDR3 region has 15 residues. V shed 7 bases and J shed 6 bases, with 19 bases lying between them. Germline V gives CDR1 SGHTA, CDR2 FQGNSA. The CDR3 DNA is TGTGCCAGCACCCGTGCGCAGATCCTGTCCAATGAGCAGTTCTTC. The encoded protein is CASTRAQILSNEQFF. The variable domain in full, completed from reference TRBV7-2 and TRBJ2-1, reads GAGVSQSPSNKVTEKGKDVELRCDPISGHTALYWYRQSLGQGLEFLIYFQGNSAPDKSGLPSDRFSAERTGGSVSTLTIQRTQQEDSAVYLCASTRAQILSNEQFFGPGTRLTVL.

This clonotype was counted only a few times. J is TRBJ2-1 and V is TRBV4-3; 13 bases line up with TRBD2. V shed 6 bases, J shed 8 bases, and the junction held 7 bases outside the gene matches. There are 15 residues in the CDR3. Germline values: CDR1 LGHNA, CDR2 YSLEER. Here the CDR3 reads CASSKTSGGAHEQFF. DNA for the CDR3: TGCGCCAGCAGTAAAACTAGCGGGGGGGCCCATGAGCAGTTCTTC.